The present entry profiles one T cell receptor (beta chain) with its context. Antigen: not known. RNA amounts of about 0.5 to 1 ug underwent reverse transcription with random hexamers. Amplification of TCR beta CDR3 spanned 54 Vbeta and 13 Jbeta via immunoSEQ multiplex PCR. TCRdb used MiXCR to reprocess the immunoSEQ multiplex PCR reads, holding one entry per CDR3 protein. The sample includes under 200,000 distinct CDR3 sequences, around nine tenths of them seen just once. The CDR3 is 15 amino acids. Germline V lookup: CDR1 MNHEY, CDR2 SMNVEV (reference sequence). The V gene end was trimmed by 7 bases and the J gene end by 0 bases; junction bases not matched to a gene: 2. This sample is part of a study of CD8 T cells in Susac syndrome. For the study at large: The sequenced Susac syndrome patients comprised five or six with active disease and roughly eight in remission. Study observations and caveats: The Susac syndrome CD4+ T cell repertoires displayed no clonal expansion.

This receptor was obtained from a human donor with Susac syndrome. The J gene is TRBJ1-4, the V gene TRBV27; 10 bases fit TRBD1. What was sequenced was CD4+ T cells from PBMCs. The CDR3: CASIGQGATNEKLFF. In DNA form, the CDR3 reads TGTGCCAGCATTGGACAGGGGGCAACTAATGAAAAACTGTTTTTT.